This T cell receptor (beta chain) was sequenced in a study of T cells after yellow fever vaccination (dated by TCRdb to the late 2010s). At the level of the whole study: The SMART-Seq v4 Ultra Low Input RNA kit was used to prepare libraries from fractions with low cell numbers. To track T-cell clones before and after primary and booster YFV17D yellow fever vaccination, bulk TCR alpha and beta repertoires were sequenced longitudinally. Two healthy male donors, one aged 18 to 29 and one aged 30 to 40 years, made up the cohort. Blood samples were taken at several timepoints before and after primary and secondary immunization, and bulk PBMC replicates and cell subsets were isolated. Here is what the overall study found, with its caveats: The study included only two donors, which limits how far the findings can be generalized. Computational filtering was required because FACS-sorted repertoires could contain abundant contaminating clonotypes from the bulk population. Most clones expanded after primary vaccination (about 96% of CD4 and 80% to 90% of CD8) were re-detected after the booster, suggesting that broad memory maintenance occurred. Compared with the primary T-cell response, the secondary T-cell response was faster but weaker, reaching its peak on day 5 rather than on day 15. A small fraction of clonotypes showed up in both the CD4 and CD8 compartments, probably as a result of convergent recombination.

This clonotype was counted ten times or more. The antigen it recognizes is unknown. The record has no base qualities; no much larger clone is one base away. Sequencer: Illumina NovaSeq 6000. Synthesis of TCR cDNA relied on 5'RACE template switching, a step that introduced a universal primer site along with unique molecular identifiers. Priming of cDNA synthesis was performed from both the TCR alpha and TCR beta constant segments. Library amplification involved two PCR steps, and the second step added sample barcodes and sequencing adapters. Libraries were sequenced on Illumina HiSeq 2500 (2x100 bp) or NovaSeq (2x150 bp). In the original analysis: Reads were demultiplexed and collapsed into UMI consensus sequences with MIGEC, and V(D)J alignment was performed with MiXCR. Vaccine-responding clonotypes were defined with edgeR using replicate PBMC samples, requiring FDR below 0.01 and a log2 fold change above 5 up to day 15. Bulk clonotypes were assigned CD4 or CD8 identity according to which sequenced CD4 or CD8 repertoire held them at higher abundance. TCRdb cleaned the public reads at Q25 with fastp, built clones with MiXCR and kept in-frame beta chains. Rows are unified per CDR3 protein, each entry keeping the most common DNA and genes. TCRdb, rather than the study authors, made the V and J calls. The sample table shows 340,000 or so distinct CDR3 sequences, and around 13% are seen once. The ten largest clonotypes hold approximately 3.3% of the sample.

In the paper's terms, the treatment or condition label means: live attenuated yellow fever vaccine strain. PBMCs were isolated from peripheral blood using a standard Ficoll-Paque protocol. CD4 and CD8 T-cell fractions were isolated with Dynabeads CD4 and CD8 positive selection kits. TriZol was used to extract RNA from bulk PBMCs, CD4 and CD8 fractions, and dextramer-positive and dextramer-negative fractions. The source was CD4+ T cells sorted from PBMCs, collected 15 days after the yellow fever booster vaccination. This TCR derives from a man aged 18 to 29 who received the YFV17D yellow fever vaccine.

The CDR3: CASRNRGGVGYTF. The nucleotide sequence is TGTGCCAGCAGGAACCGGGGCGGAGTCGGCTACACCTTC. The V gene is TRBV12-3 or TRBV12-4 and the J gene is TRBJ1-2, with TRBD1 tentatively as D gene (5 bases match). The CDR3 contains 13 residues, cysteine and phenylalanine counted. The retained sequence is limited to the CDR3, 39 bases, with the frame set at the first base. V is reduced by 6 bases and J by 8 bases, leaving a spacing of 16 bases between them.